Below, 15 T cell receptor beta chains from the same sample are listed, as sequenced in a study of blood T cell repertoires in COVID-19. Clones were sequenced by immunoSEQ multiplex PCR, and TCRdb holds only the in-frame ones, with some missing. The table lists under 85,000 clones, 84% of them singletons, with 3.5% to 4% in the top ten. The sequenced sample was peripheral blood. The receptors were gathered from a man aged 45-65 years with acute or convalescent COVID-19.

This chain links TRBV10-3 with TRBJ2-1; the D is unclear. CDR1 and CDR2 (germline): ENHRY, SYGVKD. V gave up 1 base and J gave up 4 bases, with 17 bases separating them. This CDR3 spans 17 amino acids. The CDR3 DNA reads as TGTGCCATCAGTGAGTACGCCCCATCTTTCACTTACAATGAGCAGTTCTTC. The encoded protein is CAISEYAPSFTYNEQFF.

The chain has TRBV24-1 and TRBJ1-2; 12 bases agree with TRBD1. The ends lost 9 bases at V and 4 bases at J; junction bases unmatched: 8. The CDR3 covers 15 residues. Germline V lookup: CDR1 KGHDR, CDR2 SFDVKD. The CDR3 loop reads CATSSGTGGFYGYTF. For the CDR3, the DNA is TGTGCCACCTCCTCCGGGACAGGGGGCTTCTATGGCTACACCTTC.

This chain uses TRBV11-1 with TRBJ1-2, with a weak D call TRBD1 (5 bases). Deletions cut 4 bases from V and 4 bases from J, with 16 bases between. Germline V gene data show CDR1 as SGHAT and CDR2 as FQDESV (reference sequence). The CDR3 consists of 15 residues. The CDR3 sequence is CASSSMDGTFYGYTF. For the CDR3, the DNA is TGTGCCAGCAGCTCAATGGACGGGACTTTCTATGGCTACACCTTC.

This clone was counted once. The chain links TRBV25-1 to TRBJ2-7, with 10 positions matching TRBD2. The germline V gene has CDR1 MGHDK and CDR2 SYGVNS. The CDR3 runs to 15 residues. The V and J ends lost 4 bases and 1 base, in that order; junction bases with no gene match: 4. The CDR3 DNA sequence: TGTGCCAGCAGTGGACCGGGACTAGCGTCCTACGAGCAGTACTTC. Its translation: CASSGPGLASYEQYF.

The chain recombines TRBV18 with TRBJ1-1; TRBD1 matches at 9 bases. The CDR3 runs 15 residues. After removal of 6 bases from V and 0 bases from J, the junction contained 5 bases not matched to a gene. From germline, CDR1 is KGHSH and CDR2 LQKENI. The CDR3 coding sequence is TGTGCCAGCTCTTTCACAGGGGGCCTGAACACTGAAGCTTTCTTT. Amino acids: CASSFTGGLNTEAFF.

This clone was counted once. V is TRBV5-4 and J is TRBJ2-7; TRBD1 matches 7 bases. The V segment lost 0 bases and the J segment 4 bases; nucleotides outside the gene matches: 4. This CDR3 has 14 residues. Germline values: CDR1 SGHNT, CDR2 YYREEE (reference sequence). The DNA of the CDR3 is TGTGCCAGCAGCTTGGAAAAGGGGGCTTACGAGCAGTACTTC. It yields the protein CASSLEKGAYEQYF.

The genes are TRBV7-9 and TRBJ1-2; D unresolved. Germline CDR1 and CDR2: SEHNR and FQNEAQ (reference sequence). The CDR3 is 11 residues long. Trimming removed 2 bases at V and 8 bases at J, with 6 bases between. CDR3 nucleotides: TGTGCCAGCAGCTTACTAGACGGCTACACCTTC. It codes for CASSLLDGYTF.

The CDR3: CASMGREFPLSPLHF. The CDR3 DNA reads as TGTGCCAGCATGGGCAGGGAATTTCCCCTTTCACCCCTCCACTTT. V is TRBV11-2 and J is TRBJ1-6, with D possibly matching TRBD1 (5 bases). This CDR3 spans 15 amino acids. V lost 7 bases and J lost 9, with 19 bases in between. Germline CDR1 SGHAT, CDR2 FQNNGV.

J is TRBJ1-2 and V is TRBV12-3 or TRBV12-4; possibly TRBD1 for D (5 bases). This CDR3 is 13 amino acids long. V lost 2 bases and J 3 bases, leaving 7 bases between the germline ends. The CDR3 region has the DNA TGTGCCAGCAGTTTAAGCAGGGACTATGGCTACACCTTC. The encoded protein is CASSLSRDYGYTF.

This chain links TRBV5-3 with TRBJ2-7; D possibly corresponds to TRBD1 (6 bases). TRBV5-3 is identified as an open reading frame with a role that is uncertain. V was clipped by 0 bases and J by 2 bases, with 9 bases between them. This CDR3 is 14 amino acids long. The CDR3 DNA follows: TGTGCCAGAAGCTTGGACAGGGTGCCCTACGAGCAGTACTTC. This sequence encodes CARSLDRVPYEQYF.

The rearrangement joins TRBV5-1 to TRBJ2-3, with TRBD1 matching over 8 bases. The CDR3 length is 15 residues. CDR1 is SGHRS and CDR2 is YFSETQ in the germline V gene. V lost 0 bases to trimming and J lost 2 bases; unmatched junction nucleotides: 2. CDR3 amino acids: CASSLGTGYTDTQYF. The DNA of the CDR3 is TGCGCCAGCAGCTTGGGGACAGGGTACACAGATACGCAGTATTTT.

This chain uses TRBV6-6 with TRBJ2-1; 7 bases match TRBD1. Germline V lookup: CDR1 MNHNY, CDR2 SVGAGI (reference sequence). This CDR3 contains 15 residues. The ends lost 4 bases at V and 0 bases at J; junction bases unmatched: 3. The CDR3 sequence is CASSLQGSSYNEQFF. The CDR3 DNA reads as TGTGCCAGCAGTTTACAGGGGAGCTCCTACAATGAGCAGTTCTTC.

The gene calls are TRBV28 and TRBJ1-6, with D maybe TRBD1 (6 bases). The CDR3 length is 17 residues. Germline-derived CDR1 and CDR2 are MDHEN and SYDVKM. V gave up 2 bases and J gave up 8 bases, with 19 bases separating them. CDR3: CASSLSLGGGFYSPLHF. CDR3 in DNA: TGTGCCAGCAGTTTAAGTCTAGGGGGTGGTTTCTATTCACCCCTCCACTTT.

Comment on this clone: Distinct nucleotide sequences in the sample also encode this CDR3. The chain recombines TRBV5-6 with TRBJ2-7; no clear D. This CDR3 spans 13 amino acids. Germline CDR1 is SGHDT and CDR2 is YYEEEE. The V end lost 0 bases, the J end lost 1 base, and 5 bases lay between the germline ends. The CDR3 sequence: CASSLVSSYEQYF. The CDR3 bases are TGTGCCAGCAGCTTGGTCAGTTCCTACGAGCAGTACTTC.

This clone was recorded a few times. V usage is TRBV9 and J usage is TRBJ2-1, with D perhaps TRBD2 (6 bases). The CDR3 is 13 amino acids. Trimming removed 4 bases at V and 9 bases at J, with 14 bases between. Germline assignment: CDR1 SGDLS and CDR2 YYNGEE. The CDR3 DNA follows: TGTGCCAGCAGCTCCCCGGGGGTCGGTGAGCAGTTCTTC. Translation: CASSSPGVGEQFF.